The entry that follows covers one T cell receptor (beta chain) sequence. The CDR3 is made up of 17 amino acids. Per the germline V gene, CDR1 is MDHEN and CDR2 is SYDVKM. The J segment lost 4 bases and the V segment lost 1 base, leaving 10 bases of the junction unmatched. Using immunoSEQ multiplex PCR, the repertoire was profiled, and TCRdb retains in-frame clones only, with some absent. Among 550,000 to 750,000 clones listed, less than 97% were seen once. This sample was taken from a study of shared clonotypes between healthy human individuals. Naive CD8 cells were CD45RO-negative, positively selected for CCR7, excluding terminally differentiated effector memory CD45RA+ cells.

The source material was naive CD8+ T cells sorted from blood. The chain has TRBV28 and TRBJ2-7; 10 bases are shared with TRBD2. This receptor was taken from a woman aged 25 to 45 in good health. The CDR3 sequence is CASSLSPSGSGSYEQYF. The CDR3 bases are TGTGCCAGCAGTTTATCTCCTAGCGGGAGTGGAAGTTACGAGCAGTACTTC.